Below, one TCR beta chain is given with its context. Profiled with immunoSEQ multiplex PCR; TCRdb holds only in-frame clones, not every one. The table shows around 220,000 clones, with around 75% occurring only once. This sample is part of a study of blood T cell repertoires in COVID-19. Germline V gene data show CDR1 as SGHTA and CDR2 as FQGTGA. Trimming cost V 2 bases and J 5 bases; bases outside gene matches: 2. The CDR3 spans 14 residues. The sample was peripheral blood. The chain carries TRBV7-3 and TRBJ2-5; 10 nucleotides agree with TRBD1. This TCR was recovered from a human donor in a cohort sampled during active COVID-19. CDR3 DNA sequence: TGTGCCAGCAGCTTAGGGGACAGGGGTGAGACCCAGTACTTC. This codes for CASSLGDRGETQYF.